These T cell receptor beta chains were read from a single sample in a study of technical replicates of blood from several donors. Sequencing was performed with immunoSEQ multiplex PCR; in TCRdb, only in-frame clones are kept and a portion is missing. The profile shows approximately 81,000 clones, about 81% of them singletons. Sequencing used PBMCs. The source of these receptors is a human donor in good health. Some clones in this sample may be carry-over from other donors' samples. CDR3s include the opening cysteine and the closing phenylalanine or tryptophan. The order of the fields is J gene, V gene, CDR3 protein.

TRBJ1-6,TRBV6-5,CASSTGSGGYSPLHF
TRBJ2-3,TRBV5-1,CASSLSASGGYTDTQYF
TRBJ2-2,TRBV5-1,CASSLETGSTTGELFF
TRBJ1-2,TRBV9,CASSVGGGRTNYGYTF
TRBJ2-2,TRBV7-9,CASSSTSGRVGELFF
TRBJ2-7,TRBV10-3,CAISGTGVWEQYF
TRBJ1-2,TRBV6-5,CASRLQDGTRYGYTF
TRBJ2-2,TRBV27,CASSQIRAGTDSSNTGELFF
TRBJ1-4,TRBV30,CAWSLARLNEKLFF
TRBJ2-5,TRBV6-5,CASRRGEVSETQYF
-,TRBV29-1,CSVGVSYEQYF
TRBJ2-7,TRBV19,CASSIDPGWPSEQYF
TRBJ1-6,TRBV6-5,CASRAQGLAPLHF
-,TRBV13,CASSLRGSYEQYF
TRBJ2-3,TRBV7-8,CASSLGTQSSDTQYF
TRBJ2-7,TRBV7-3,CASSLLLADPYEQYF
TRBJ2-7,TRBV7-6,CASSLVQDEQYF
TRBJ1-2,TRBV5-1,CASSWAPQRNYGYTF
TRBJ2-7,TRBV28,CASKNLAPYEQYF
TRBJ2-2,TRBV9,CASSVGGGWTGELFF
TRBJ1-3,TRBV6-5,CASSYSAGQNTIYF
TRBJ2-7,TRBV5-1,CASRSNPLAGGFSYEQYF
TRBJ2-6,TRBV19,CASSIGTGGGANVLTF
TRBJ2-1,TRBV13,CASTLSGPSSYNEQFF